These 2 T cell receptor beta chains originate from one sample sequenced in a study of blood T cell repertoires in COVID-19. The assay was immunoSEQ multiplex PCR, and TCRdb's table has in-frame clones only and misses some. Here the sample spans about 320,000 clones, approximately 88% being singletons. Sequencing was done on a sample of peripheral blood. These receptor sequences come from a woman aged 25 to 45 with COVID-19, enrolled during active disease.

The J gene is TRBJ1-6, the V gene TRBV6-5; tentatively, D is TRBD1 (6 bases). This CDR3 is built from 15 residues. The V and J ends lost 0 bases and 9 bases respectively, with 12 bases between them. Germline values: CDR1 MNHEY, CDR2 SVGAGI. The CDR3 protein is CASSYSMGAGSPLHF. The CDR3 DNA sequence: TGTGCCAGCAGTTACTCTATGGGGGCGGGTTCACCCCTCCACTTT.

This rearrangement joins TRBV5-1 to TRBJ1-1, with D possibly matching TRBD1 (6 bases). Trimming took off 3 bases at V and 0 bases at J, with 12 bases between the two ends. The CDR3 runs 15 residues. Germline V lookup: CDR1 SGHRS, CDR2 YFSETQ. The CDR3 here is CASSWGHFMNTEAFF. CDR3 DNA sequence: TGCGCCAGCAGCTGGGGACACTTCATGAACACTGAAGCTTTCTTT.